The 20 T cell receptor beta chains listed next were all sequenced from one sample in a study of T-cell memory formation after mild COVID-19. One entry per CDR3 protein, called by TCRdb with MiXCR from the 5' RACE reads. The sample shows about 13,000 distinct CDR3 sequences, around 15% of them seen only once. The material sequenced was PBMCs or a T cell subset sorted from them (not recorded which). These receptors all come from a man between 18 and 35 years old who had mild COVID-19 (a few samples of this study predate the infection). Cell type and time point are not known.

V gene TRBV7-2 combines with J gene TRBJ1-2; D uncertain. Germline values: CDR1 SGHTA, CDR2 FQGNSA. V was trimmed by 3 bases and J by 0 bases, leaving 8 bases between them. The CDR3 length is 14 residues. The CDR3 DNA reads as TGTGCCAGCAGCTTGGTCCTGGCTAACTATGGCTACACCTTC. It yields the protein CASSLVLANYGYTF.

This clonotype occurred a few times. The gene calls are TRBV7-6 and TRBJ2-1; D is ambiguous. The CDR3 consists of 14 residues. Germline CDR1 SGHVS, CDR2 FNYEAQ. V was shortened by 2 bases and J by 4 bases, with 9 bases between the two germline ends. The CDR3 here is CASSLLGPYNEQFF. The CDR3 coding sequence is TGTGCCAGCAGCTTACTCGGGCCATACAATGAGCAGTTCTTC.

The chain carries TRBV6-5 and TRBJ1-2, with D possibly being TRBD1 (5 bases). The CDR3 runs to 16 residues. Germline V gene sequence: CDR1 MNHEY, CDR2 SVGAGI. Trimming cost V 0 bases and J 2 bases, with 13 bases left between them. The CDR3 DNA sequence: TGTGCCAGCAGTTACTCAGGGGATTTGGCCAACTATGGCTACACCTTC. Its translation: CASSYSGDLANYGYTF.

The chain links TRBV12-3 or TRBV12-4 to TRBJ1-6, with D unresolved. CDR3 length: 13 amino acids. V dropped 3 bases and J dropped 7 bases, with 7 bases sitting between them. CDR3 nucleotides: TGTGCCAGCAGTTTTATGGAAAATTCACCCCTCCACTTT. It specifies CASSFMENSPLHF.

This clonotype was seen ten or more times. This chain uses TRBV4-1 with TRBJ2-4; TRBD1 aligns across 9 bases. Looked up from germline, CDR1 is MGHRA and CDR2 is YSYEKL. The junction had 6 bases not matched to a gene; V was cut back by 3 bases and J by 6 bases. This CDR3 has 15 residues. The CDR3 DNA sequence: TGCGCCAGCAGCCAGACAGGGGGACAGTTAAACATTCAGTACTTC. It encodes CASSQTGGQLNIQYF.

This chain connects TRBV5-1 to TRBJ2-7; D remains unclear. V was pared by 0 bases and J by 6 bases, with 13 bases between. The CDR3 runs 14 residues. CDR1 SGHRS and CDR2 YFSETQ come from the germline V gene. CDR3 residues: CASSLGAGSLEQYF. The CDR3 DNA is TGCGCCAGCAGCTTGGGTGCAGGATCCCTCGAGCAGTACTTC.

This clonotype was counted a few times. This chain uses TRBV7-2 with TRBJ2-2, with 7 bases that match TRBD2. This CDR3 comprises 17 residues. The germline CDR1 and CDR2 sequences are SGHTA and FQGNSA. With V trimmed by 3 bases and J by 0 bases, 7 bases remained unmatched. This chain's CDR3 is CASSFPLAATNTGELFF. CDR3 bases: TGTGCCAGCAGCTTCCCTCTAGCGGCCACGAACACCGGGGAGCTGTTTTTT.

The sample holds many counts of this clonotype. This rearrangement joins TRBV7-2 to TRBJ1-2; D is possibly TRBD1 (6 bases). The CDR3 is 17 amino acids. Trimming left V 6 bases short and J 4 bases short, with 24 bases between. Germline-derived CDR1 and CDR2 are SGHTA and FQGNSA. CDR3 nucleotides: TGTGCCAGCAGTCTATCGGGAAACAGGGCAGTGCTCTATGGCTACACCTTC. It translates to CASSLSGNRAVLYGYTF.

A word on this clonotype: The germline gene is not matched at one end of the junction; a read error may be the cause. The chain uses TRBV29-1 and TRBJ2-1, with D uncertain. Germline CDR1 and CDR2: SQVTM and ANQGSEA. The CDR3 totals 12 residues. CDR3 coding DNA: TGCAGCGTGGAAGTGAACTACAATGAGCAGTTCTTC. This codes for CSVEVNYNEQFF.

CDR3 bases: TGCGCCAGCAGCCAAGATGGACGGTGGAATGAGCAGTTCTTC. Amino acids: CASSQDGRWNEQFF. V usage is TRBV4-1 and J usage is TRBJ2-1, with unresolved D. V lost 0 bases and J lost 7, with 10 bases in between. The CDR3 spans 14 residues. In germline, CDR1 is MGHRA, CDR2 YSYEKL.

The rearrangement uses TRBV9 and TRBJ1-2; tentatively, D is TRBD1 (6 bases). CDR3 size: 14 residues. V gave up 6 bases and J gave up 4 bases, with 16 bases separating them. CDR1 and CDR2 from the germline V gene are SGDLS and YYNGEE. The CDR3 here is CASTTGLGVYGYTF. CDR3 DNA: TGTGCCAGCACCACAGGGTTGGGAGTCTATGGCTACACCTTC.

This clonotype has at least ten counts. This sequence joins TRBV15 and TRBJ1-2; 7 positions match TRBD1. The CDR3 totals 14 residues. CDR1 and CDR2 (germline): LNHNV, YYDKDF (reference sequence). Trimming took 4 bases from V and 6 from J; bases not matched to a gene: 8. The CDR3 DNA reads as TGTGCCACCAGCATAAGCAGGGGGTATAATGGCTACACCTTC. Translated, it gives CATSISRGYNGYTF.

The gene calls are TRBV3-1 and TRBJ2-1, with 7 bases that match TRBD1. The length of the CDR3 is 14 residues. V lost 4 bases and J lost 12; bases outside the gene matches: 12. CDR1 and CDR2 from the germline V gene are LGHDT and YNNKEL (reference sequence). The CDR3 reads CASSLSQGVRGQFF. CDR3 sequence (DNA): TGTGCCAGCAGCCTAAGTCAGGGGGTTCGTGGGCAGTTCTTC.

This clonotype ranks as medium-sized. The chain joins TRBV20-1 to TRBJ1-2; D remains unclear. V gave up 6 bases and J gave up 0 bases, with 17 bases separating them. In germline, CDR1 is DFQATT, CDR2 SNEGSKA (reference sequence). The CDR3 has 15 residues. The CDR3 region is CSARRVGPANYGYTF. The CDR3 DNA is TGCAGTGCGCGAAGGGTCGGTCCCGCTAACTATGGCTACACCTTC.

This clonotype was observed at least ten times. CDR3 nucleotides: TGCGCCAGCAGCCAAGATTTCGGGGGGCCAAACATTCAGTACTTC. This encodes CASSQDFGGPNIQYF. This chain connects TRBV4-3 to TRBJ2-4, with D perhaps matching TRBD2 (7 bases). CDR1 is LGHNA and CDR2 is YSLEER in the germline V gene. V lost 0 bases, J lost 6 bases, and 12 bases lay in between. The CDR3 covers 15 residues.

V gene TRBV5-1 combines with J gene TRBJ2-7; the D gene is possibly TRBD2 (7 bases). Germline CDR1 reads SGHRS; CDR2 reads YFSETQ. The CDR3 covers 15 residues. Between the trimmed V and J ends, which lost 1 base and 4 bases, there was a span of 15 bases. The CDR3 protein is CASSLWSGGRYEQYF. CDR3 nucleotides: TGCGCCAGCAGCTTGTGGTCGGGGGGCCGGTACGAGCAGTACTTC.

The V call is TRBV6-2 or TRBV6-3, the J call TRBJ2-3; the D is unclear. Looked up from germline, CDR1 is MNHEY and CDR2 is SVGEGT. The V end lost 2 bases, the J end lost 3 bases, and 15 bases lay between the germline ends. This CDR3 contains 16 residues. Here the CDR3 DNA reads TGTGCCAGCAGTTACAAGACGGCTAGGGCAACAGATACGCAGTATTTT. Protein: CASSYKTARATDTQYF.

Only one count was recorded for this clonotype. V gene TRBV3-1 combines with J gene TRBJ1-5; D is unclear. Germline CDR1 reads LGHDT; CDR2 reads YNNKEL (reference sequence). V was shortened by 1 base and J by 8 bases, with 18 bases between the two germline ends. The CDR3 runs 16 residues. DNA of the CDR3: TGTGCCAGCAGCCAAGGGCGCGGCCCGGCGCAGGAGCCCCAGCATTTT. It encodes CASSQGRGPAQEPQHF.

The V and J genes are TRBV7-3 and TRBJ2-5; 7 bases match TRBD2. Germline CDR1 and CDR2: SGHTA and FQGTGA. The length of the CDR3 is 14 residues. J lost 2 bases, V lost 5 bases, and 5 bases had no gene match. Here the CDR3 reads CASSPGGAQETQYF. The CDR3 DNA is TGTGCCAGCAGCCCGGGAGGTGCACAAGAGACCCAGTACTTC.

The chain combines TRBV14 with TRBJ2-7; no clear D. The CDR3 extends over 12 amino acids. Germline CDR1 and CDR2: SGHDN and FVKESK. Between the trimmed V and J ends, which lost 2 bases and 4 bases, there was a span of 6 bases. In DNA, the CDR3 is TGTGCCAGCAGCCAAACCGGGTACGAGCAGTACTTC. Its protein is CASSQTGYEQYF.